This is a list of T cell receptor beta chains from one sample in a study of cytomegalovirus exposure and HLA in healthy donors. Method: immunoSEQ multiplex PCR; TCRdb's copy keeps in-frame clones and lacks some. The sample lists under 300,000 clones, around 80% occurring once. The sequenced sample consisted of PBMCs. Source of these receptors: a woman between 55 and 75 years old in good health and CMV-seropositive. Each CDR3 is given without its conserved first and last residue. D genes are given only for firm matches.

length: 11; D: -; V: TRBV6-1; CDR3: ASSGAPGGEIF
length: 12; D: -; V: TRBV6-5; CDR3: ASSKLAKTDTQY
length: 9; D: -; V: TRBV20-1; CDR3: SARQQETQY
length: 14; D: -; V: TRBV9; CDR3: AGSVGAVHSGNTIY
length: 11; D: -; V: TRBV7-3; CDR3: ASSLSSRAEQY
length: 15; D: TRBD2; V: TRBV4-1; CDR3: ASSQDGVAGGPETQY
length: 12; D: TRBD1; V: TRBV6-5; CDR3: ASRRGQGPYEQY
length: 15; D: TRBD2; V: TRBV11-2; CDR3: ASSRGLAGRAYNEQF
length: 15; D: TRBD2; V: TRBV11-2; CDR3: ASSLVSGRAVTDTQY
length: 14; D: -; V: TRBV2; CDR3: ASFPGLPLSNQPQH
length: 13; D: -; V: TRBV13; CDR3: ASSLWGGGADGYT
length: 11; D: -; V: TRBV6-1; CDR3: ASSEARGTEAF
length: 12; D: -; V: TRBV5-4; CDR3: ASSLGDSHNEQF
length: 10; D: TRBD2; V: TRBV19; CDR3: ASRGGYGELF
length: 11; D: -; V: TRBV7-3; CDR3: ASSSEGGDGYT
length: 14; D: TRBD2; V: TRBV5-1; CDR3: ASSFHTGGVGVAQY
length: 13; D: -; V: TRBV25-1; CDR3: ASSESDRNTGELF
length: 12; D: TRBD2; V: TRBV2; CDR3: ASRGTSGGYEQY
length: 14; D: -; V: TRBV7-9; CDR3: ASSLVGVEYQETQY
length: 13; D: -; V: TRBV9; CDR3: ASSVGTTPTGELF
length: 11; D: -; V: TRBV27; CDR3: ASSAWGGETQY
length: 15; D: -; V: TRBV7-8; CDR3: ASSTGIRNRAQETQY
length: 13; D: -; V: TRBV5-8; CDR3: ASSPGDPTNYGYT
length: 14; D: TRBD2; V: TRBV30; CDR3: AWSPGLAGGPDTQY